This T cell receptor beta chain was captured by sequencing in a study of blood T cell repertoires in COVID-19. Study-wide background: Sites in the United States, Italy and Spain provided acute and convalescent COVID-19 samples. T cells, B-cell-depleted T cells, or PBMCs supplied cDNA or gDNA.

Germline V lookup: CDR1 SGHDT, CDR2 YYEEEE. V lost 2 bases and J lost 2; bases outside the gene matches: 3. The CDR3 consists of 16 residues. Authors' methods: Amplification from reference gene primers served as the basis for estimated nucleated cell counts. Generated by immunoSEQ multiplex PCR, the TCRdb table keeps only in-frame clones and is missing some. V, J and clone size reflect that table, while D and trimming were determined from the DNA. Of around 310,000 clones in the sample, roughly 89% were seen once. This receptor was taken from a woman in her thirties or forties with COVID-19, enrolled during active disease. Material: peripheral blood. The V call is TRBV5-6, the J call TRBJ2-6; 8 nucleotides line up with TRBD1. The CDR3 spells CASSFDRGTGANVLTF. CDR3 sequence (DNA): TGTGCCAGCAGCTTTGACAGGGGCACTGGGGCCAACGTCCTGACTTTC.